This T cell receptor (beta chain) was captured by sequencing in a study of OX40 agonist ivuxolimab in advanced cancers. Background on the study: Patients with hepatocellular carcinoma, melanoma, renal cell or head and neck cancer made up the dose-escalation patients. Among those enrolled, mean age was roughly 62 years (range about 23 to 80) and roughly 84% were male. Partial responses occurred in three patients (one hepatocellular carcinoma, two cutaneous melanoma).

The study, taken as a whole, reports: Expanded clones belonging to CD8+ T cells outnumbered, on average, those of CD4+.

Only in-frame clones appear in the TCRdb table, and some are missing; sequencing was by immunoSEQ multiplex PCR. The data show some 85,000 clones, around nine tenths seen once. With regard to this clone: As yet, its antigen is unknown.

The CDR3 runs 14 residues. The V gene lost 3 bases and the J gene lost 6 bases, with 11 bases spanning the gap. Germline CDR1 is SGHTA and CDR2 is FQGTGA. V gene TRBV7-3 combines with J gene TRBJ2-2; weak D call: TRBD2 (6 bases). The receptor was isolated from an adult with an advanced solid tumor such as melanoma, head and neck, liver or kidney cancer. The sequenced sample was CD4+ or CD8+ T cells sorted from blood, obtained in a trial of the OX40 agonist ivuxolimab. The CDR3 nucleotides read TGTGCCAGCAGCTTGGACGGGGGACCCGGGGAGCTGTTTTTT. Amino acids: CASSLDGGPGELFF.